Listed here is a single T cell receptor beta chain. Its specificity is not known. The CDR3 contains 17 residues. V lost 0 bases to trimming and J lost 0 bases, with 12 bases between them. From germline, CDR1 is MGHRA and CDR2 YSYEKL. The repertoire was sequenced with immunoSEQ multiplex PCR; TCRdb's copy has only in-frame clones and lacks some. The sample lists about 22,000 clones, 92% occurring once. The data were taken from a study of lymphopenia after photon versus proton radiotherapy. Study-level results: Oligoclonal CD8+ Temra expansion after nadir drove photon patients' diversity drop. Proton therapy kept repertoires fairly stable, unlike photons, which gained effector/memory cells. Better survival with proton therapy was suggested as possible, not demonstrated. Larger post-nadir TCR diversity loss correlated inversely with survival in deceased patients.

The clonotype originates from a woman between 70 and 85 years old with pancreatic cancer. Some clones in this sample may be carry-over from other donors' samples. The chain combines TRBV4-1 with TRBJ2-1; D might be TRBD2 (6 bases). Sequenced here: peripheral blood, sampled from a patient treated with proton-based radiotherapy. The chain's CDR3 is CASSQDLPSASYNEQFF. CDR3 nucleotides: TGCGCCAGCAGCCAAGATCTCCCTAGCGCCTCCTACAATGAGCAGTTCTTC.